This T cell receptor (beta chain) was profiled in a study of blood T cell repertoires in COVID-19. Study in general: From the United States, Italy and Spain came samples of acute and convalescent COVID-19. Sources were T cells, B-cell-depleted T cells, or PBMCs; the material itself was cDNA or gDNA.

Self-reported history from a screening survey and questionnaire set each donor's cohort. In the original analysis: From reference gene primer amplification, estimates of nucleated cell counts were derived. The repertoire was sequenced with immunoSEQ multiplex PCR; TCRdb's copy has only in-frame clones and lacks some. V, J and clone size are taken as reported in that table, and D and trimming were inferred from the DNA itself. The sample yields about 270,000 clones, around nine tenths seen once. Trimming took 5 bases from V and 4 from J; bases not matched to a gene: 8. Per the germline V gene, CDR1 is SGHTA and CDR2 is FQGNSA. The CDR3 totals 16 residues.

The chain recombines TRBV7-2 with TRBJ2-3; 11 nucleotides align to TRBD2. Sequencing was performed on PBMCs or T cells enriched from blood (not recorded which). This TCR was sampled from a young woman who had recovered from COVID-19. The chain's CDR3 is CASSPLLAGVSDTQYF. The CDR3 region has the DNA TGTGCCAGCAGCCCCCTACTAGCGGGAGTATCAGATACGCAGTATTTT.